Listed below are T cell receptor beta chains from one sample, sequenced in a study of T cells in Graves' hyperthyroidism and ophthalmopathy. TCRdb called the multiplex PCR reads again in MiXCR, with one record for every CDR3 protein. This repertoire shows about 420,000 distinct CDR3 sequences, about 13% found once; its top ten account for 5% to 6%. Sequencing was performed on blood. These TCRs come from a woman younger than 35 with Graves' hyperthyroidism. The CDR3 runs from the conserved cysteine through the conserved F or W. Each record gives: D gene, V gene, J gene, clone size, CDR3 protein, CDR3 DNA. The D gene is left open where the match is weak. Rows give clone size only sometimes, using once, few, many, or a class for an expanded clone.

-	TRBV5-1	TRBJ1-1	few	CASSFEENTEAFF	TGCGCCAGCAGCTTCGAGGAAAACACTGAAGCTTTCTTT
TRBD1	TRBV30	TRBJ2-3	many	CAWSADRGTDTQYF	TGTGCCTGGAGTGCGGACAGGGGTACAGATACGCAGTATTTT
-	TRBV5-6	TRBJ2-1	-	CASRNRVIPYNEQFF	TGTGCCAGCAGAAACCGGGTTATTCCTTACAATGAGCAGTTCTTC
TRBD2	TRBV6-1	TRBJ2-7	few	CASSRLADSYEQYF	TGTGCCAGCAGCAGACTAGCGGACTCCTACGAGCAGTACTTC
TRBD2	TRBV7-2	TRBJ2-2	-	CASSFMRGRSGELFF	TGTGCCAGCAGCTTTATGCGGGGGAGGTCCGGGGAGCTGTTTTTT
-	TRBV6-2/TRBV6-3	TRBJ2-1	many	CASRYPAPGYNEQFF	TGTGCCAGCAGATACCCTGCCCCCGGCTACAATGAGCAGTTCTTC
TRBD1	TRBV7-6	TRBJ2-7	many	CASSLDTGVPYEQYF	TGTGCCAGCAGCTTAGATACAGGGGTTCCCTACGAGCAGTACTTC
-	TRBV10-1	TRBJ1-1	many	CASSETQGGTEAFF	TGCGCCAGCAGTGAGACGCAGGGAGGGACTGAAGCTTTCTTT
-	TRBV28	TRBJ1-1	many	CASRYGGTQNTEAFF	TGTGCCAGCAGATACGGAGGGACACAAAACACTGAAGCTTTCTTT
TRBD2	TRBV20-1	TRBJ2-1	many	CSAHLPGGDNEQFF	TGCAGTGCCCACCTCCCGGGGGGGGACAATGAGCAGTTCTTC
-	TRBV3-1	TRBJ1-4	many	CASSQTTNEKLFF	TGTGCCAGCAGCCAAACAACTAATGAAAAACTGTTTTTT
TRBD1	TRBV5-1	TRBJ1-5	many	CASSATGEQPQHF	TGCGCCAGCAGCGCGACAGGGGAACAGCCCCAGCATTTT
-	TRBV30	TRBJ1-2	-	CAWDPLGAGYTF	TGTGCCTGGGATCCCCTTGGAGCCGGCTACACCTTC
-	TRBV27	TRBJ2-6	few	CASGRGDSTYSGANVLTF	TGTGCCAGCGGCAGGGGGGACAGTACCTACTCTGGGGCCAACGTCCTGACTTTC
-	TRBV18	TRBJ1-1	many	CASSQERTEAFF	TGTGCCAGCTCACAAGAGAGGACTGAAGCTTTCTTT
-	TRBV6-4	TRBJ2-1	-	CASSASVGNEQFF	TGTGCCAGCAGTGCTAGCGTCGGCAATGAGCAGTTCTTC
-	TRBV6-1	TRBJ2-2	few	CASSGVVPGELFF	TGTGCCAGCAGTGGGGTCGTCCCCGGGGAGCTGTTTTTT
TRBD1	TRBV12-3/TRBV12-4	TRBJ1-6	many	CASSLRQGSSRSYNSPLHF	TGTGCCAGCAGTCTCCGACAGGGGAGTTCCAGATCCTATAATTCACCCCTCCACTTT
-	TRBV5-1	TRBJ2-7	few	CASSLVSGDEQYF	TGCGCCAGCAGCTTGGTGTCAGGGGACGAGCAGTACTTC
-	TRBV20-1	TRBJ1-1	once	CSATIGQEAFF	TGCAGTGCTACGATTGGGCAAGAAGCTTTCTTT
-	TRBV7-2	TRBJ2-7	many	CASSSDNYEQYF	TGTGCCAGCAGCTCAGACAACTACGAGCAGTACTTC
TRBD2	TRBV20-1	TRBJ2-5	many	CSARDASGRAPETQYF	TGCAGTGCTAGAGATGCTAGCGGGAGGGCCCCTGAGACCCAGTACTTC
-	TRBV7-3	TRBJ1-1	many	CASSLNGAGMNTEAFF	TGTGCCAGCAGCTTAAATGGGGCAGGAATGAACACTGAAGCTTTCTTT
TRBD2	TRBV27	TRBJ2-7	many	CASRTTGTSLYEQYF	TGTGCCAGCAGAACTACCGGGACTAGCCTCTACGAGCAGTACTTC
-	TRBV15	TRBJ1-1	-	CATSRDHRPGGTEAFF	TGTGCCACCAGCAGAGACCATAGGCCCGGAGGAACTGAAGCTTTCTTT
-	TRBV10-3	TRBJ2-1	-	CAIRGQNSYNEQFF	TGTGCCATCAGAGGACAGAACTCCTACAATGAGCAGTTCTTC
-	TRBV5-1	TRBJ2-2	-	CASSLSGPGELFF	TGCGCCAGCAGCTTGAGTGGGCCCGGGGAGCTGTTTTTT
-	TRBV5-1	TRBJ2-7	-	CASSLAGLQGSSYEQYF	TGCGCCAGCAGCTTGGCCGGGTTACAGGGAAGCTCCTACGAGCAGTACTTC
-	TRBV28	TRBJ2-5	many	CASSFEGGFQETQYF	TGTGCCAGCAGTTTTGAGGGGGGCTTCCAAGAGACCCAGTACTTC
-	TRBV28	TRBJ1-4	many	CASSLWGEKLFF	TGTGCCAGCAGTTTATGGGGTGAAAAACTGTTTTTT
-	TRBV4-3	TRBJ2-4	-	CASSQEYRVNIQYF	TGCGCCAGCAGCCAAGAGTATAGGGTCAACATTCAGTACTTC
TRBD2	TRBV20-1	TRBJ2-7	many	CSARPVGTSRLSEQYF	TGCAGTGCTAGACCGGTAGGGACTAGCAGGCTAAGCGAGCAGTACTTC
TRBD1	TRBV12-3/TRBV12-4	TRBJ1-6	many	CASRVQGVNSPLHF	TGTGCCAGCAGGGTCCAGGGGGTGAATTCACCCCTCCACTTT
TRBD1	TRBV9	TRBJ1-2	few	CASSARSQGSYGYTF	TGTGCCAGCAGCGCCCGATCACAGGGGTCCTATGGCTACACCTTC
TRBD1	TRBV18	TRBJ2-7	many	CASSPGQGHSYEQYF	TGTGCCAGCTCACCCGGACAGGGACACTCCTACGAGCAGTACTTC
-	TRBV19	TRBJ1-5	few	CASSSQAGNQPQHF	TGTGCCAGTAGTAGTCAGGCGGGCAATCAGCCCCAGCATTTT
-	TRBV9	TRBJ1-5	-	CASSVDQGGQPQHF	TGTGCCAGCAGCGTAGATCAGGGAGGACAGCCCCAGCATTTT
-	TRBV3-1	TRBJ1-2	many	CASSQDHGLNYGYTF	TGTGCCAGCAGCCAAGATCATGGCCTGAACTATGGCTACACCTTC
TRBD2	TRBV6-1	TRBJ2-7	-	CASRDSGRDEQYF	TGTGCCAGCAGAGATAGCGGGAGGGACGAGCAGTACTTC
-	TRBV28	TRBJ2-5	many	CASSLLGGTAQETQYF	TGTGCCAGCAGTTTACTAGGGGGGACGGCCCAAGAGACCCAGTACTTC
-	TRBV6-1	TRBJ1-2	many	CAALPGGGYGYTF	TGTGCCGCCCTACCTGGGGGAGGCTATGGCTACACCTTC
TRBD2	TRBV28	TRBJ2-2	few	CASSLPSGRLGTGELFF	TGTGCCAGCAGTTTACCTAGCGGGAGACTGGGTACCGGGGAGCTGTTTTTT
-	TRBV28	TRBJ1-1	many	CASSFPNMGSEAFF	TGTGCCAGCAGTTTTCCCAACATGGGGTCTGAAGCTTTCTTT
TRBD1	TRBV5-1	TRBJ1-1	few	CASSLGGTAMNTEAFF	TGCGCCAGCAGCTTGGGGGGGACAGCGATGAACACTGAAGCTTTCTTT
-	TRBV12-3/TRBV12-4	TRBJ1-2	many	CASSRDNYGYTF	TGTGCCAGCAGCCGGGACAACTATGGCTACACCTTC
-	TRBV28	TRBJ1-4	many	CATTGLREKLFF	TGTGCCACTACCGGGTTGCGCGAAAAACTGTTTTTT
-	TRBV20-1	TRBJ2-5	many	CSASGGGLYQETQYF	TGCAGTGCTAGTGGTGGCGGTCTGTACCAAGAGACCCAGTACTTC
-	TRBV2	TRBJ1-5	many	CASSPLGGRRGQPQHF	TGTGCCAGCAGCCCATTAGGGGGGCGCCGAGGTCAGCCCCAGCATTTT
TRBD2	TRBV7-3	TRBJ2-3	many	CASSPRATSPPDTQYF	TGTGCCAGCAGCCCAAGGGCGACTAGCCCCCCAGATACGCAGTATTTT
-	TRBV20-1	TRBJ2-6	many	CSASETEPSGANVLTF	TGCAGTGCTAGTGAGACAGAACCTTCTGGGGCCAACGTCCTGACTTTC
-	TRBV6-2/TRBV6-3	TRBJ2-7	many	CASTKGRDPGNYEQYF	TGTGCCAGCACCAAGGGAAGGGACCCAGGCAACTACGAGCAGTACTTC
TRBD1	TRBV3-1	TRBJ1-1	few	CASSATGARDTEAFF	TGTGCCAGCAGCGCAACAGGGGCGCGGGACACTGAAGCTTTCTTT
-	TRBV5-1	TRBJ1-1	few	CASSPGWELNTEAFF	TGCGCCAGCAGCCCAGGCTGGGAGTTGAACACTGAAGCTTTCTTT
TRBD2	TRBV24-1	TRBJ2-2	-	CATSEGRLAGTSGELFF	TGTGCCACCAGTGAGGGCCGACTAGCGGGTACGTCCGGGGAGCTGTTTTTT
-	TRBV20-1	TRBJ2-7	many	CSARGGRGYEQYF	TGCAGTGCCAGGGGGGGTAGAGGTTACGAGCAGTACTTC
-	TRBV6-1	TRBJ2-3	many	CASRRRQHSTDTQYF	TGTGCCAGCAGACGTAGACAGCACAGCACAGATACGCAGTATTTT
-	TRBV7-2	TRBJ1-5	many	CASSEDRTDNQPQHF	TGTGCCAGCAGCGAGGACAGAACAGACAATCAGCCCCAGCATTTT
-	TRBV29-1	TRBJ2-5	many	CSVIEVETQYF	TGCAGCGTTATAGAGGTGGAGACCCAGTACTTC
TRBD1	TRBV28	TRBJ2-2	many	CASKAPTGSGGELFF	TGTGCCAGCAAGGCCCCGACAGGGTCTGGCGGGGAGCTGTTTTTT
TRBD1	TRBV5-5	TRBJ1-1	-	CASSSYRGGTEAFF	TGTGCCAGCAGCTCATACAGGGGAGGCACTGAAGCTTTCTTT